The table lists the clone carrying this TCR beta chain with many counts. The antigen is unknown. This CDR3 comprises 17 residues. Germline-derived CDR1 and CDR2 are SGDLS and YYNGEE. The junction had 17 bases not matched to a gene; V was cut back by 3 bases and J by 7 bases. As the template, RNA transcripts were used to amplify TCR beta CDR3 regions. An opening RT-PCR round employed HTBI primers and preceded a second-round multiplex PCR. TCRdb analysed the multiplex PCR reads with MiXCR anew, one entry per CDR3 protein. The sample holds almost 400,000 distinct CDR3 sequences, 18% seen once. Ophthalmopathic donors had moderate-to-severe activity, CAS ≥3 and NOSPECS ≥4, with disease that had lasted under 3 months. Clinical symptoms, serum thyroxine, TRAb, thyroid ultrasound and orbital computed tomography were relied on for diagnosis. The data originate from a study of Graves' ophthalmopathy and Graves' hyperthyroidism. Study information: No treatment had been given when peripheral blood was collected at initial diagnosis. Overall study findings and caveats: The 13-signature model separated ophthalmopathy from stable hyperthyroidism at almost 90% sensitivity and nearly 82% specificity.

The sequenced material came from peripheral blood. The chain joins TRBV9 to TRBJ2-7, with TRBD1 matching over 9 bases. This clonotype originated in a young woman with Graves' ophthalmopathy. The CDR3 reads CASSGNDPGQGIWEQYF. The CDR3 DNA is TGTGCCAGCAGCGGGAACGATCCGGGACAGGGAATTTGGGAGCAGTACTTC.